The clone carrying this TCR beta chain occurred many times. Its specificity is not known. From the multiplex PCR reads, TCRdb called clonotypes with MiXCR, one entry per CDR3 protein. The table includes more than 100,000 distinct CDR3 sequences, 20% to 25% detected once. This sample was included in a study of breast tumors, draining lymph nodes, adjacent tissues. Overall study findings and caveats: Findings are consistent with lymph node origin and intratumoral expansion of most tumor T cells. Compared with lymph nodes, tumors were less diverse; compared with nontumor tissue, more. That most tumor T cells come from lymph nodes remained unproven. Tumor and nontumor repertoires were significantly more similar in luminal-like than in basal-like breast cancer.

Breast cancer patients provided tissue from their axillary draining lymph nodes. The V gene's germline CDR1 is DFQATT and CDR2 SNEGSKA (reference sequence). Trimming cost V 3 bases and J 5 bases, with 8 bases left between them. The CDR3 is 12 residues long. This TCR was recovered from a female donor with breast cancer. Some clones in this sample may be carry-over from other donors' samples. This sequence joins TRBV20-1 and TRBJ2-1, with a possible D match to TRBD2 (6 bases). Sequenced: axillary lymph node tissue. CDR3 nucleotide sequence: TGCAGTGCTAGCGGGGGAAACAATGAGCAGTTCTTC. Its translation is CSASGGNNEQFF.